This TCR beta chain was documented in a study of blood T cell repertoires in COVID-19. Study-wide background: Samples came from the United States, Italy and Spain, spanning acute and convalescent COVID-19.

Study processing details: Cell counts per sample came from amplifying reference gene primers. Clones were sequenced by immunoSEQ multiplex PCR, and TCRdb holds only the in-frame ones, with some missing. The V and J calls and clone size were taken over from that table, and D and trimming were inferred from the DNA. The repertoire has fewer than 60,000 clones, around nine tenths of them found once; the top ten carry approximately 6.5%. Enrolled during active infection, Seattle patients were then followed longitudinally. Germline CDR1 SGHRS, CDR2 YFSETQ. Trimming stripped 4 bases from V and 7 bases from J, with 12 bases between. The CDR3 spans 14 residues.

V gene TRBV5-1 combines with J gene TRBJ1-6; a weak D match, TRBD1 (6 bases). Sequenced: peripheral blood. The TCR was taken from a woman between 55 and 75 years old with COVID-19, enrolled during active disease. CDR3 protein: CASSPRGGNSPLHF. The CDR3 bases are TGCGCCAGCAGCCCTCGGGGGGGCAATTCACCCCTCCACTTT.